The 22 T cell receptor beta chains reported below all come from one sample, sequenced in a study of response to subunit inactivated influenza vaccine. One entry per CDR3 protein results from TCRdb running MiXCR on the RT-PCR reads. The sample has hundreds of thousands of distinct CDR3 sequences, 10% to 15% seen once. The sample in question was PBMCs from blood, obtained roughly 45 days after vaccination. These receptor sequences come from a man between 50 and 59 years old who received an inactivated influenza vaccine.

This clonotype has only a few counts. The chain carries TRBV7-2 and TRBJ2-2; D gene unclear. V was clipped by 3 bases and J by 7 bases, with 15 bases between them. CDR3 length equals 15 residues. Germline CDR1 and CDR2: SGHTA and FQGNSA. The CDR3 sequence is CASSLPPPLVGELFF. The CDR3 nucleotides read TGTGCCAGCAGCTTGCCTCCTCCTTTGGTCGGGGAGCTGTTTTTT.

This clonotype was counted only a few times. The rearrangement links TRBV28 to TRBJ1-2; unclear D gene. This CDR3 region has 14 residues. Germline V lookup: CDR1 MDHEN, CDR2 SYDVKM. Trimming stripped 6 bases from V and 6 bases from J, with 17 bases between. In DNA form, the CDR3 reads TGTGCCAGCAGCCTCCACCTGACTTTTAATGGCTACACCTTC. It encodes CASSLHLTFNGYTF.

This clonotype was detected only a few times. The rearrangement links TRBV27 to TRBJ2-2; perhaps TRBD1 as D (6 bases). In germline, CDR1 is MNHEY, CDR2 SMNVEV (reference sequence). The CDR3 is made up of 14 amino acids. Trimming pared 8 bases from V and 6 bases from J, leaving 16 bases between. CDR3 protein: CASSYSGTPGELFF. DNA for the CDR3: TGTGCCAGCTCTTATTCCGGGACACCCGGGGAGCTGTTTTTT.

This clonotype was observed many times. The CDR3 protein is CASSLVPRQDYEQYF. CDR3 sequence (DNA): TGTGCCAGCAGTTTAGTCCCCAGGCAGGACTACGAGCAGTACTTC. The rearrangement links TRBV12-3 or TRBV12-4 to TRBJ2-7; D uncertain. V was shortened by 1 base and J by 3 bases, with 13 bases between the two germline ends. The CDR3 totals 15 residues.

CDR3 protein: CASSTAQGAYTDTQYF. DNA for the CDR3: TGCGCCAGCAGCACGGCACAGGGGGCGTACACAGATACGCAGTATTTT. The chain recombines TRBV5-1 with TRBJ2-3, with TRBD1 identical over 9 bases. Per germline, CDR1 SGHRS and CDR2 YFSETQ. CDR3 length equals 16 residues. Trimming at V came to 4 bases and at J to 2 bases, leaving 8 bases not matched to a gene. Full variable domain (outside the CDR3, taken from reference TRBV5-1 and TRBJ2-3): KAGVTQTPRYLIKTRGQQVTLSCSPISGHRSVSWYQQTPGQGLQFLFEYFSETQRNKGNFPGRFSGRQFSNSRSEMNVSTLELGDSALYLCASSTAQGAYTDTQYFGPGTRLTVL.

This clonotype was seen a handful of times. V and J are TRBV28 and TRBJ2-1, with TRBD2 matching over 12 bases. This CDR3 is built from 16 residues. The germline gives CDR1 MDHEN, CDR2 SYDVKM. V lost 5 bases and J lost 7; bases outside the gene matches: 9. The CDR3, as DNA: TGTGCCAGCAGTCCCCTATTGACTAGCGGGAGTAATGAGCAGTTCTTC. Its translation is CASSPLLTSGSNEQFF.

This clonotype was recorded many times. This chain joins TRBV6-5 and TRBJ2-2, with 14 bases identical to TRBD2. This CDR3 is built from 19 residues. The junction had 13 bases not matched to a gene; V was cut back by 4 bases and J by 6 bases. Germline CDR1 MNHEY, CDR2 SVGAGI. The CDR3: CASSLGQGGLAGVPGELFF. The CDR3 DNA reads TGTGCCAGCAGTTTGGGACAGGGGGGACTAGCGGGAGTTCCCGGGGAGCTGTTTTTT.

In its sample, this clonotype was seen many times. J is TRBJ2-1 and V is TRBV4-2, with 13 positions matching TRBD2. The germline CDR1 and CDR2 sequences are LGHNA and YNFKEQ. This CDR3 is built from 19 residues. Trimming cost V 3 bases and J 0 bases; bases outside gene matches: 8. CDR3 nucleotide sequence: TGTGCCAGCAGCCAGGAACTAGCGGGAGGGCGAACCTCCTACAATGAGCAGTTCTTC. Encoded protein: CASSQELAGGRTSYNEQFF.

The chain carries TRBV7-2 and TRBJ2-1; 7 nucleotides line up with TRBD2. Germline-derived CDR1 and CDR2 are SGHTA and FQGNSA. The length of the CDR3 is 13 residues. The V and J ends lost 4 bases and 6 bases, in that order; junction bases with no gene match: 3. The CDR3 DNA follows: TGTGCCAGCAGCTCGACTAGCCTCAATGAGCAGTTCTTC. As protein: CASSSTSLNEQFF.

This chain connects TRBV3-1 to TRBJ2-7; D call uncertain. Deletions cut 4 bases from V and 3 bases from J, with 16 bases between. This CDR3 region has 15 residues. Germline lookup yields CDR1 LGHDT and CDR2 YNNKEL (reference sequence). The DNA of the CDR3 is TGTGCCAGCAGCCGCCTGTGGGGTGATGACTACGAGCAGTACTTC. Translated: CASSRLWGDDYEQYF.

This clonotype was counted many times. The V and J genes are TRBV12-3 or TRBV12-4 and TRBJ1-2, with 7 bases aligning to TRBD1. The junction had 7 bases not matched to a gene; V was cut back by 7 bases and J by 8 bases. The CDR3 is 12 residues long. The CDR3 sequence is CASTQGVRGYTF. In DNA form, the CDR3 reads TGTGCCAGCACCCAGGGGGTGCGGGGCTACACCTTC.

As for this clonotype: This may be a read error, as it is one base from a much larger clone. V and J are TRBV6-2 or TRBV6-3 and TRBJ2-3, with TRBD1 matching over 7 bases. The V gene's germline CDR1 is MNHEY and CDR2 SVGEGT. This CDR3 region has 17 residues. CDR3 region: CASSYYPGTVSTDTKYF. The CDR3 region has the DNA TGTGCCAGCAGTTACTACCCGGGGACAGTAAGCACAGATACGAAGTATTTT.

This clonotype has just a few counts. This chain connects TRBV4-1 to TRBJ2-4; D ambiguous. Germline V lookup: CDR1 MGHRA, CDR2 YSYEKL. The CDR3 spans 12 residues. V lost 0 bases, J lost 8 bases, and 5 bases lay in between. In nucleotides, the CDR3 is TGCGCCAGCAGCCAAGATCGTTACATTCAGTACTTC. Translating it yields CASSQDRYIQYF.

The chain employs TRBV3-1 and TRBJ2-3; tentative D call: TRBD2 (5 bases). Germline CDR1 reads LGHDT; CDR2 reads YNNKEL (reference sequence). There are 13 residues in the CDR3. Trimming pared 4 bases from V and 4 bases from J, leaving 9 bases between. DNA of the CDR3: TGTGCCAGCAGCCCACACGGGGCAGATACGCAGTATTTT. Translating it yields CASSPHGADTQYF.

The chain recombines TRBV19 with TRBJ1-5; D gene unclear. CDR1 is LNHDA, CDR2 SQIVND, per germline (reference sequence). The CDR3 loop spans 11 amino acids. Trimming took 6 bases from V and 11 from J, leaving 11 bases between them. The DNA for the CDR3 is TGTGCCAGTAGGAGTGGAGTAGCCCAGCATTTT. Protein product: CASRSGVAQHF.

This clonotype was observed at least ten times. The DNA of the CDR3 is TGTGCCAGCAGCTTTAGCTACAGGGAAGTGAGCAATCAGCCCCAGCATTTT. Translation: CASSFSYREVSNQPQHF. This chain connects TRBV7-8 to TRBJ1-5; a possible D gene is TRBD1 (6 bases). Germline V lookup: CDR1 SGHVS, CDR2 FQNEAQ. V was clipped by 3 bases and J by 1 base, with 16 bases between them. The CDR3 contains 17 residues.

This clonotype was detected many times. The chain joins TRBV5-1 to TRBJ2-3; D call uncertain. Between the trimmed V and J ends, which lost 4 bases and 3 bases, there was a span of 6 bases. The germline CDR1 and CDR2 sequences are SGHRS and YFSETQ. There are 12 residues in the CDR3. The CDR3 nucleotides are TGCGCCAGCAGCGTTGGAACAGATACGCAGTATTTT. Encoded protein: CASSVGTDTQYF. Looking up the rest from reference TRBV5-1 and TRBJ2-3 gives the full variable domain: KAGVTQTPRYLIKTRGQQVTLSCSPISGHRSVSWYQQTPGQGLQFLFEYFSETQRNKGNFPGRFSGRQFSNSRSEMNVSTLELGDSALYLCASSVGTDTQYFGPGTRLTVL.

The chain joins TRBV7-2 to TRBJ2-5, with D perhaps matching TRBD2 (6 bases). The CDR3 length is 13 residues. V lost 7 bases and J 5 bases, leaving 14 bases between the germline ends. Germline CDR1 and CDR2: SGHTA and FQGNSA. CDR3 in amino acids: CASTRGSSETQYF. The CDR3 DNA follows: TGTGCCAGCACACGGGGGAGTTCGGAGACCCAGTACTTC.

This clonotype was recorded many times. The chain combines TRBV24-1 with TRBJ2-2, with D possibly being TRBD1 (6 bases). Trimming took 3 bases from V and 1 from J, leaving 11 bases between them. The CDR3 contains 16 residues. The germline V gene encodes CDR1 KGHDR and CDR2 SFDVKD. The CDR3 loop is CATSDPGTRNTGELFF. The CDR3 region has the DNA TGTGCCACCAGTGATCCCGGGACACGGAACACCGGGGAGCTGTTTTTT.

This clonotype was detected a few times. The rearrangement joins TRBV24-1 to TRBJ1-2; weak D call: TRBD1 (5 bases). Germline lookup yields CDR1 KGHDR and CDR2 SFDVKD. CDR3 length equals 16 residues. V lost 5 bases to trimming and J lost 3 bases, with 18 bases between them. CDR3 sequence (DNA): TGTGCCACCAGTGGCCTTAGGGACGAAGGAGACTATGGCTACACCTTC. Protein sequence: CATSGLRDEGDYGYTF.

This clonotype has more than one count but fewer than ten. The V and J genes are TRBV7-9 and TRBJ2-4; D could derive from TRBD1 or TRBD2 (5 bases each). V was cut by 5 bases and J by 0 bases, with 14 bases left in between. Germline V gene sequence: CDR1 SEHNR, CDR2 FQNEAQ (reference sequence). CDR3 length: 16 residues. CDR3 sequence: CASSERDGIAKNIQYF. In DNA, the CDR3 is TGTGCCAGCAGCGAAAGGGACGGAATAGCCAAAAACATTCAGTACTTC.

This clonotype came up many times. The chain is built from TRBV10-3 and TRBJ2-1; D gene ambiguous. Germline CDR1 ENHRY, CDR2 SYGVKD. V dropped 0 bases and J dropped 1 base, with 7 bases sitting between them. This CDR3 is 15 amino acids long. The CDR3 region has the DNA TGTGCCATCAGTGAGTCGGAGAAATCCTACAATGAGCAGTTCTTC. This translates into CAISESEKSYNEQFF.